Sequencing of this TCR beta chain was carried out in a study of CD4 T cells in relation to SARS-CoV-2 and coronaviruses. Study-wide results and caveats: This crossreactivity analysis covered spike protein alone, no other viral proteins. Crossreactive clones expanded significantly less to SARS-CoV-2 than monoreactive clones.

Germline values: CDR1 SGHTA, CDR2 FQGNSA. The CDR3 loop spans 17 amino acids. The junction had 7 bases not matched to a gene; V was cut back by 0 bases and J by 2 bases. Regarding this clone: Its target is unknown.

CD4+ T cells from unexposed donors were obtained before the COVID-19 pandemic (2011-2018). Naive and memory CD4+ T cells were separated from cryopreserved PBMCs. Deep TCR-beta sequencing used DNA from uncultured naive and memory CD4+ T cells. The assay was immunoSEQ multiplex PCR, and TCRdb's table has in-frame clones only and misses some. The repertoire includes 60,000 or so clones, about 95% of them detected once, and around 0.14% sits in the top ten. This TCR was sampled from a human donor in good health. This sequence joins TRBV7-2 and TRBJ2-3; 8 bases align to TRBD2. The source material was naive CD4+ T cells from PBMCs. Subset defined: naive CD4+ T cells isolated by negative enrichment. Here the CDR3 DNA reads TGTGCCAGCAGCTTAGCGGCCGCGGGAGGACACACAGATACGCAGTATTTT. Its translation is CASSLAAAGGHTDTQYF.